Shown below are 6 T cell receptor beta chains from a single sample sequenced in a study of T cell repertoires and HLA-DP antigens (dated by TCRdb to 2017 to 2018). The method was the immunoSEQ multiplex PCR assay. TCRdb's version of the immuneACCESS table is confined to in-frame rearrangements and falls short of the full clone set. An unresolved V gene accounts for under half of the shortfall where checked; the remainder is of unknown origin. For this sample there are over 60,000 clones; around 80% appear just once. The leading ten clones occupy around 1.4% of the sample. The antigens these receptors bind are not known. Sequencing was performed on CD4+ T cells from PBMCs. These receptor sequences come from a man aged 55 to 70 in good health and CMV-seronegative.

The sample holds a few counts of this clone. The chain carries TRBV2 and TRBJ2-1, with D maybe TRBD1 (6 bases). This CDR3 has 10 amino acids. V lost 8 bases and J lost 13, with 12 bases in between. The germline CDR1 and CDR2 sequences are SNHLY and FYNNEI. CDR3 protein: CASQTGTQFF. The CDR3 DNA reads TGTGCCAGCCAGACAGGAACCCAGTTCTTC. The full variable domain, rest sourced from reference TRBV2 and TRBJ2-1, is EPEVTQTPSHQVTQMGQEVILRCVPISNHLYFYWYRQILGQKVEFLVSFYNNEISEKSEIFDDQFSVERPDGSNFTLKIRSTKLEDSAMYFCASQTGTQFFGPGTRLTVL.

The gene calls are TRBV5-8 and TRBJ2-3, with TRBD2 matching over 10 bases. There are 16 residues in the CDR3. Losses at the gene ends were 4 bases for V and 3 bases for J; bases not matched to a gene: 8. Germline lookup yields CDR1 SGHTS and CDR2 YDEGEE. The chain's CDR3 is CASSPSWTSGTDTQYF. The CDR3 bases are TGTGCCAGCAGCCCCTCCTGGACTAGCGGTACAGATACGCAGTATTTT.

The chain couples TRBV28 to TRBJ2-7, with 7 bases lining up with TRBD1. Germline V gene data show CDR1 as MDHEN and CDR2 as SYDVKM. The CDR3 is 12 residues long. V lost 4 bases, J lost 12 bases, and 9 bases stayed unmatched. The CDR3: CASSSTGIGRYF. The CDR3 bases are TGTGCCAGCAGTTCGACAGGGATCGGTCGGTACTTC.

V usage is TRBV14 and J usage is TRBJ1-1; D is unresolved. The CDR3 length is 15 residues. Germline V lookup: CDR1 SGHDN, CDR2 FVKESK. Trimming left V 0 bases short and J 2 bases short, with 10 bases between. This chain's CDR3 is CASSQEGALNTEAFF. In DNA form, the CDR3 reads TGTGCCAGCAGCCAAGAGGGAGCCCTCAACACTGAAGCTTTCTTT.

This clone has only a few counts. The chain has TRBV7-2 and TRBJ2-3; 9 bases are shared with TRBD2. The CDR3 has 15 amino acids. Trimming at V came to 0 bases and at J to 4 bases, leaving 2 bases not matched to a gene. Germline CDR1 SGHTA, CDR2 FQGNSA. The CDR3 reads CASSLAAGGADTQYF. The CDR3 region has the DNA TGTGCCAGCAGCTTAGCGGCGGGGGGGGCAGATACGCAGTATTTT.

The chain employs TRBV7-2 and TRBJ2-7; D may correspond to TRBD1 or TRBD2 (6 bases each). Germline values: CDR1 SGHTA, CDR2 FQGNSA. The CDR3 is 14 residues long. V was trimmed by 4 bases and J by 4 bases, leaving 14 bases between them. CDR3 amino acids: CASSSTSQGYEQYF. The CDR3 DNA reads TGTGCCAGCAGCTCGACTAGTCAGGGGTACGAGCAGTACTTC.